This T cell receptor (beta chain) was identified during a study of blood T cell repertoires in COVID-19. Whole-study context: Acute and convalescent COVID-19 specimens originated in the United States, Italy and Spain. T cells, B-cell-depleted T cells, or PBMCs supplied cDNA or gDNA.

Authors' methods: Reference gene primer amplification in the assay estimated nucleated cell counts. The data were produced by immunoSEQ multiplex PCR, yet TCRdb's version contains in-frame clones alone and is incomplete. V and J calls and clone size are given by that table; D and trimming were obtained from the DNA. The sample includes about 220,000 clones, 80% to 85% of them seen just once. Germline CDR1 KGHSH, CDR2 LQKENI. V shed 6 bases and J 3 bases; nucleotides not matched to a gene: 7. CDR3 length: 14 residues. The receptor comes from a man aged 30 to 45 with active or convalescent COVID-19. This rearrangement joins TRBV18 to TRBJ1-2; 7 nucleotides align to TRBD1. Sequencing input: peripheral blood. CDR3 residues: CASSPGQDHYGYTF. The CDR3 DNA sequence: TGTGCCAGCTCGCCAGGACAGGACCACTATGGCTACACCTTC.